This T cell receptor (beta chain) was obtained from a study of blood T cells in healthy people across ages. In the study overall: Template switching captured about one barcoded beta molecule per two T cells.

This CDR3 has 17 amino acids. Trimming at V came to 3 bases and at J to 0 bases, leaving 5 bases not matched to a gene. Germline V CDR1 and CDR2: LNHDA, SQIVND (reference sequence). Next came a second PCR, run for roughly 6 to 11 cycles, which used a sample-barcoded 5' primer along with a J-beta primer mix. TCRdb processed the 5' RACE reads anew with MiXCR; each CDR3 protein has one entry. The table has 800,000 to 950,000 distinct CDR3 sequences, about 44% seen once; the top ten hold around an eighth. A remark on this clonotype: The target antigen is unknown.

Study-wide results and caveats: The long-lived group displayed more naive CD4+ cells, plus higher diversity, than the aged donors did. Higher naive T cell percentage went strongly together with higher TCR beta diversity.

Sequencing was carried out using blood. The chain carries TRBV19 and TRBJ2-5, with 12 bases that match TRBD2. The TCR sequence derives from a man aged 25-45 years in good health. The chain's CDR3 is CASSMTSGGHYQETQYF. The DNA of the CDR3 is TGTGCCAGTAGTATGACTAGCGGGGGACACTACCAAGAGACCCAGTACTTC.